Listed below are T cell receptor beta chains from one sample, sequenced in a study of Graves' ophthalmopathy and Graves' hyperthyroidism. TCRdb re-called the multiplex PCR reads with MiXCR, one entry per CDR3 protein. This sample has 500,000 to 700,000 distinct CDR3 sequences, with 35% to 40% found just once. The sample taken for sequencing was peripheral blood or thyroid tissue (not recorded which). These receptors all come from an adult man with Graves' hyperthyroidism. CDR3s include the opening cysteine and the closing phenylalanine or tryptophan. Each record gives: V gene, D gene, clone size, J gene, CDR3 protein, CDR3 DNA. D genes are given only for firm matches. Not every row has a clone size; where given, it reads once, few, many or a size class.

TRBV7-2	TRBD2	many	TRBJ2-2	CASSLSSGGAGELFF	TGTGCCAGCAGCCTATCTAGCGGGGGGGCCGGGGAGCTGTTTTTT
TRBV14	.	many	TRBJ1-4	CASSPSAREGGEKLFF	TGTGCCAGCAGCCCCAGCGCGAGGGAGGGTGGTGAAAAACTGTTTTTT
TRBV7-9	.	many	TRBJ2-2	CASSLGQVNTGELFF	TGTGCCAGCAGCTTGGGCCAGGTGAACACCGGGGAGCTGTTTTTT
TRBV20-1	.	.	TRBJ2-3	CSARDPRQGRADTQYF	TGCAGTGCTAGAGACCCTCGGCAGGGGCGCGCAGATACGCAGTATTTT
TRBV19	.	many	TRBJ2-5	CASSLLWQAAEETQYF	TGTGCCAGTAGTCTTCTCTGGCAGGCAGCTGAAGAGACCCAGTACTTC
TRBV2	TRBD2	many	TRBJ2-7	CASSRDLAGENYEQYF	TGTGCCAGCAGTCGCGATTTAGCGGGGGAGAACTACGAGCAGTACTTC
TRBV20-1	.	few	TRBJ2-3	CSARGGPSTDTQYF	TGCAGTGCTAGGGGGGGCCCTAGCACAGATACGCAGTATTTT
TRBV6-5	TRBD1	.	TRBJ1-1	CTSTQYRGSQNTEAFF	TGTACCAGCACCCAATACAGGGGCAGCCAGAACACTGAAGCTTTCTTT
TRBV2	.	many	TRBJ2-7	CASIREPHRPNEQYF	TGTGCCAGCATCCGGGAACCGCACAGGCCCAACGAGCAGTACTTC
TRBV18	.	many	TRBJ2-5	CASSPQETQYF	TGTGCCAGCAGCCCCCAAGAGACCCAGTACTTC
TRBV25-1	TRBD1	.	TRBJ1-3	CASSSPGGRSGNTIYF	TGTGCCAGCAGCTCTCCAGGGGGTCGCTCTGGAAACACCATATATTTT
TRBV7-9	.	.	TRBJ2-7	CASSSTMRAPWKQYF	TGTGCCAGCAGCTCCACGATGCGAGCCCCCTGGAAGCAGTACTTC
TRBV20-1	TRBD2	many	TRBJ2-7	CSAAGLANSYERYF	TGCAGTGCTGCAGGACTAGCGAACTCCTACGAGCGGTACTTC
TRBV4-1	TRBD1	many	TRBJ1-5	CASSQRQGASQPQHF	TGCGCCAGCAGCCAAAGGCAGGGGGCAAGTCAGCCCCAGCATTTT
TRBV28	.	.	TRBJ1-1	CASRIRPRSEAFF	TGTGCCAGCAGGATACGACCCCGATCTGAAGCTTTCTTT
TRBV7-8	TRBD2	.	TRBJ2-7	CASSLVAGGLGDTQYF	TGTGCCAGCAGCTTAGTAGCGGGGGGGTTGGGAGATACGCAGTACTTC
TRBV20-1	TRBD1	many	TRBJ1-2	CSATGQTFDGYTF	TGCAGTGCCACGGGACAGACTTTCGATGGCTACACCTTC
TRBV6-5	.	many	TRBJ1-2	CASSGRAPLGYGYTF	TGTGCCAGCAGCGGACGGGCTCCTTTAGGTTATGGCTACACCTTC
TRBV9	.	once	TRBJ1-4	CASSVEGVGGEKLFF	TGTGCCAGCAGCGTAGAGGGGGTTGGGGGTGAAAAACTGTTTTTT
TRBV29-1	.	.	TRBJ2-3	CSVAVSTDTQYF	TGCAGCGTCGCAGTAAGCACAGATACGCAGTATTTT
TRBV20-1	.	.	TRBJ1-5	CSARDQPQHF	TGCAGTGCTAGAGATCAGCCCCAGCATTTT
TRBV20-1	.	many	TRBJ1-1	CSASPGGINTEAFF	TGCAGTGCTAGTCCGGGGGGCATCAACACTGAAGCTTTCTTT
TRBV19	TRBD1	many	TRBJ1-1	CASRGNRGRFPEAFF	TGTGCCAGTAGGGGGAACAGGGGGCGGTTTCCTGAAGCTTTCTTT
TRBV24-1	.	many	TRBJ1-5	CATSDGHSYQPQHF	TGTGCCACCAGTGATGGTCATAGTTATCAGCCCCAGCATTTT
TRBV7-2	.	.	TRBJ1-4	CASSLGLVTGELFF	TGTGCCAGCAGCTTAGGGCTAGTAACAGGCGAACTGTTTTTT